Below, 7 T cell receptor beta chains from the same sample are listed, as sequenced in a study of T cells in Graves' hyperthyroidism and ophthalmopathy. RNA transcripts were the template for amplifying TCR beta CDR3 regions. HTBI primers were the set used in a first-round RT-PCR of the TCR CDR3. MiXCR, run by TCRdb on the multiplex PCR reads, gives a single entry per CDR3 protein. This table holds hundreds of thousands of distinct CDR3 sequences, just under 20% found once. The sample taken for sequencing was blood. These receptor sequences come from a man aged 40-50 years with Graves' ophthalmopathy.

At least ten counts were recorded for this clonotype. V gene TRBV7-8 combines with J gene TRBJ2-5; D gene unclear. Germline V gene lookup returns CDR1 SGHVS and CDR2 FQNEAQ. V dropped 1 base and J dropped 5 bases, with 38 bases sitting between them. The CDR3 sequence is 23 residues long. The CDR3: CASSLGSGLVYAGPAEKMETQYF. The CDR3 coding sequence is TGTGCCAGCAGCTTAGGTTCTGGTCTCGTCTACGCTGGCCCTGCCGAAAAAATGGAGACCCAGTACTTC.

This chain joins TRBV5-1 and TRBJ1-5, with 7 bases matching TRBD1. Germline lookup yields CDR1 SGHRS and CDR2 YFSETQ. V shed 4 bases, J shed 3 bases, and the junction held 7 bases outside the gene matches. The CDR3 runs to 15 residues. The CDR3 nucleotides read TGCGCCAGCAGCCCGGATGGACAGGACAATCAGCCCCAGCATTTT. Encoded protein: CASSPDGQDNQPQHF.

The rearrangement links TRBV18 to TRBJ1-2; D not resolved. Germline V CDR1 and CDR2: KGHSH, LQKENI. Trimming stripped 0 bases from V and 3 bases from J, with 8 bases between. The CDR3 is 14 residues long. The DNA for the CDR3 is TGTGCCAGCTCACCACCTACAGCCTACTATGGCTACACCTTC. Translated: CASSPPTAYYGYTF.

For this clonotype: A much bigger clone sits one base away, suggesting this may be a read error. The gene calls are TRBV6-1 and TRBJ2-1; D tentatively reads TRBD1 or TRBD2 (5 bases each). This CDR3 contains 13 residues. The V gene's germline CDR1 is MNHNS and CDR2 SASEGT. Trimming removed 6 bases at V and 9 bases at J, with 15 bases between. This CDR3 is CASRRDDVSEQFF. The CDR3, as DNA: TGTGCCAGCAGAAGGGACGACGTGAGTGAGCAGTTCTTC.

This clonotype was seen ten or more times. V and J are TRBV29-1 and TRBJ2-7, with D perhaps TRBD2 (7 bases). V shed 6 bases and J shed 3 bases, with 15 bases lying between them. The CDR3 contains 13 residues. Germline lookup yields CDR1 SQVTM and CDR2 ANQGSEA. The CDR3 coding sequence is TGCAGCGTCTCCGGGGGCGGGAGCTACGAGCAGTACTTC. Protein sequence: CSVSGGGSYEQYF.

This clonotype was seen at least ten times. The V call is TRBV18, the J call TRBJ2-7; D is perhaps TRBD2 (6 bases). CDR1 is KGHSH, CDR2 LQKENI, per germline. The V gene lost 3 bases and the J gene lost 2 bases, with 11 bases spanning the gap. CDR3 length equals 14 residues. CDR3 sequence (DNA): TGTGCCAGCTCACCCCCGGGGGTAGCCTACGAGCAGTACTTC. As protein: CASSPPGVAYEQYF.

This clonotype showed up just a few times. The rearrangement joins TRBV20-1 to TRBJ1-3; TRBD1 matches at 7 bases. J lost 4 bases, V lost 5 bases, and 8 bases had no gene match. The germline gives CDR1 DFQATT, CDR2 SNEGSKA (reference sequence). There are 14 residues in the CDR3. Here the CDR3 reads CSASSGTAGNTIYF. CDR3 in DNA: TGCAGTGCTTCAAGCGGGACAGCCGGAAACACCATATATTTT.